The 13 T cell receptor beta chains in this list originate from one sample, sequenced in a study of T cells in Graves' hyperthyroidism and ophthalmopathy. It was RNA transcripts that yielded the amplified TCR beta CDR3 regions. The TCR CDR3 first-round RT-PCR relied on the HTBI primer set. Via MiXCR, TCRdb re-called the multiplex PCR reads, giving one row per CDR3 protein. The sample includes approximately 500,000 distinct CDR3 sequences, 46% of them seen just once. The sequenced material came from peripheral blood or thyroid tissue (not recorded which). The receptors shown here come from a young woman with Graves' hyperthyroidism.

J is TRBJ1-5 and V is TRBV7-6; unclear D gene. Trimming took 5 bases from V and 7 from J, leaving 15 bases between them. This CDR3 contains 14 residues. Looked up from germline, CDR1 is SGHVS and CDR2 is FNYEAQ. In DNA, the CDR3 is TGTGCCAGCAGCCCCGGTTACGAGCAGCAGCCCCAGCATTTT. Protein: CASSPGYEQQPQHF.

This clonotype was observed a handful of times. The chain has TRBV4-2 and TRBJ2-7; the D is unclear. This CDR3 is 14 amino acids long. The germline V gene encodes CDR1 LGHNA and CDR2 YNFKEQ. V was trimmed by 3 bases and J by 2 bases, leaving 11 bases between them. The CDR3 is CASSHGGVTYEQYF. The CDR3 DNA is TGTGCCAGCAGCCACGGCGGAGTTACCTACGAGCAGTACTTC.

The V and J genes are TRBV27 and TRBJ1-2, with D possibly matching TRBD1 (5 bases). Germline lookup yields CDR1 MNHEY and CDR2 SMNVEV (reference sequence). The CDR3 extends over 17 amino acids. Trimming took 5 bases from V and 3 from J, leaving 22 bases between them. CDR3: CASSPGDGSPPDYGYTF. CDR3 sequence (DNA): TGTGCCAGCAGTCCGGGGGATGGCAGCCCCCCGGACTATGGCTACACCTTC.

This chain joins TRBV29-1 and TRBJ2-5; D call uncertain. Germline values: CDR1 SQVTM, CDR2 ANQGSEA. This CDR3 comprises 13 residues. Trimming left V 3 bases short and J 3 bases short, with 11 bases between. In DNA, the CDR3 is TGCAGCGTTGACGTCCGGGCTGAAGAGACCCAGTACTTC. Its protein product is CSVDVRAEETQYF.

There are many counts of this clonotype. This rearrangement joins TRBV4-3 to TRBJ2-6; D may be TRBD2 (6 bases). The CDR3 extends over 17 amino acids. Germline V CDR1 and CDR2: LGHNA, YSLEER. The ends were cut back, 0 bases at V and 0 bases at J, with 9 bases in the middle. CDR3 DNA sequence: TGCGCCAGCAGCCAAGAGGGGGGAAGCTCTGGGGCCAACGTCCTGACTTTC. It encodes CASSQEGGSSGANVLTF.

The chain links TRBV20-1 to TRBJ2-5; a weak D match, TRBD2 (5 bases). The germline V gene has CDR1 DFQATT and CDR2 SNEGSKA (reference sequence). V was pared by 6 bases and J by 5 bases, with 22 bases between. The CDR3 is 15 amino acids. CDR3 region: CSASSLGIGQETQYF. For the CDR3, the DNA is TGCAGTGCCAGCAGCCTCGGGATAGGTCAGGAGACCCAGTACTTC.

This clonotype was seen a handful of times. The chain has TRBV7-3 and TRBJ2-7; D perhaps matches TRBD1 (6 bases). Trimming left V 5 bases short and J 7 bases short, with 24 bases between. The germline V gene has CDR1 SGHTA and CDR2 FQGTGA. The CDR3 is made up of 16 amino acids. CDR3 nucleotide sequence: TGTGCCAGCAGCCAAGATCGGGCCAGGGGTAGTCGAGAGCAGTACTTC. Translation gives CASSQDRARGSREQYF. The full variable domain, with the rest looked up from reference TRBV7-3 and TRBJ2-7, is GAGVSQTPSNKVTEKGKYVELRCDPISGHTALYWYRQSLGQGPEFLIYFQGTGAADDSGLPNDRFFAVRPEGSVSTLKIQRTERGDSAVYLCASSQDRARGSREQYFGPGTRLTVT.

The rearrangement joins TRBV15 to TRBJ2-7; maybe TRBD2 (5 bases). Per germline, CDR1 LNHNV and CDR2 YYDKDF (reference sequence). CDR3 size: 14 residues. V lost 6 bases to trimming and J lost 6 bases, with 18 bases between them. The CDR3 DNA follows: TGTGCCACCAGTCTAGACCGGGGAGTCGGCGAGCAGTACTTC. Its protein is CATSLDRGVGEQYF.

This clonotype was seen only a few times. V gene TRBV7-3 combines with J gene TRBJ1-1; tentatively, D is TRBD1 (6 bases). The CDR3 has 15 residues. Germline V gene data show CDR1 as SGHTA and CDR2 as FQGTGA. Trimming took 4 bases from V and 4 from J, leaving 16 bases between them. The CDR3 nucleotides read TGTGCCAGCAGCTACCTCGTACGGGGGGCCACTGAAGCTTTCTTT. This encodes CASSYLVRGATEAFF.

Ten or more counts support this clonotype. One junction end does not reproduce the germline sequence, and a read error may be involved. The J gene is TRBJ1-1, the V gene TRBV12-3 or TRBV12-4, with D hard to call. The CDR3 length is 13 residues. CDR3 sequence reads: CASSFGGNTEAFF. The CDR3 coding sequence is TGCGCCAGCAGCTTCGGAGGGAACACTGAAGCTTTCTTT.

A few counts support this clonotype. The chain joins TRBV4-1 to TRBJ2-3; TRBD1 matches at 7 bases. This CDR3 comprises 15 residues. Germline CDR1 reads MGHRA; CDR2 reads YSYEKL. J lost 4 bases, V lost 0 bases, and 4 bases had no gene match. In DNA form, the CDR3 reads TGCGCCAGCAGCCAAGATCGCCAGGGGGCAGATACGCAGTATTTT. The encoded protein is CASSQDRQGADTQYF.

This clonotype has just a few counts. This chain links TRBV30 with TRBJ2-7; D is uncertain. The length of the CDR3 is 12 residues. Trimming shortened V by 1 base and J by 6 bases, and 10 bases separated the two germline ends. Germline loops: CDR1 GTSNPN, CDR2 SVGIG (reference sequence). The CDR3 DNA reads as TGTGCCTGGAGTGAGCTGGGGTTCGAGCAGTACTTC. It specifies CAWSELGFEQYF. The full variable domain, completed using reference TRBV30 and TRBJ2-7, is SQTIHQWPATLVQPVGSPLSLECTVEGTSNPNLYWYRQAAGRGLQLLFYSVGIGQISSEVPQNLSASRPQDRQFILSSKKLLLSDSGFYLCAWSELGFEQYFGPGTRLTVT.

Many counts were recorded for this clonotype. V and J are TRBV6-5 and TRBJ2-5; 9 bases agree with TRBD2. CDR3 length equals 15 residues. Germline CDR1 is MNHEY and CDR2 is SVGAGI. J gave up 3 bases and V 2 bases, and 4 bases lay outside the gene matches. The CDR3 nucleotides are TGTGCCAGCAGTTACCGGGGACTAGCAGAAGAGACCCAGTACTTC. The encoded protein is CASSYRGLAEETQYF.